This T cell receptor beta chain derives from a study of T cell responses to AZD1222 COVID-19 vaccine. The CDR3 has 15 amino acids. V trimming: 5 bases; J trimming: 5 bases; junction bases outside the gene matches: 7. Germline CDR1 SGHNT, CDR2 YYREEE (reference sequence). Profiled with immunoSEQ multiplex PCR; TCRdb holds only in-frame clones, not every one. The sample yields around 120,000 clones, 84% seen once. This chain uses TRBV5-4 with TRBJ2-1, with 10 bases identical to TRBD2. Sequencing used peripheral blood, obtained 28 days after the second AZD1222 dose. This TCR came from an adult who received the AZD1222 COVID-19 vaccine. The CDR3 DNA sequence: TGTGCCAGCAGTCGGGCTAGCGGGGGTAACAATGAGCAGTTCTTC. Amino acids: CASSRASGGNNEQFF.